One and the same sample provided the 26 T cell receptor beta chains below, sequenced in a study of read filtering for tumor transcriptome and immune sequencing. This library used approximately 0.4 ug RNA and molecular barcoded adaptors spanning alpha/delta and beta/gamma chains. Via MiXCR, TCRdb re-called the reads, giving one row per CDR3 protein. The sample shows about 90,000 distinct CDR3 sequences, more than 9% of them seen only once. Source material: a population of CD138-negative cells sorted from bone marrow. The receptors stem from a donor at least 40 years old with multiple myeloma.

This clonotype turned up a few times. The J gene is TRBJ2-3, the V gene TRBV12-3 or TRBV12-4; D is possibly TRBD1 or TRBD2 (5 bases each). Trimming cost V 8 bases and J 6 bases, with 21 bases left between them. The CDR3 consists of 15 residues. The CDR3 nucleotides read TGTGCCAGCGGCTTCCCACAGGAGGTGGGCGATACGCAGTATTTT. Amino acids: CASGFPQEVGDTQYF.

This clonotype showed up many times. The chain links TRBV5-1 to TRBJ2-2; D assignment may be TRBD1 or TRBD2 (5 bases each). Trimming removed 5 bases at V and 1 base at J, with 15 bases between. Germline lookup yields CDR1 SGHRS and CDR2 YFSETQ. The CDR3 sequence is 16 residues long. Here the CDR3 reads CASSLQGPLNTGELFF. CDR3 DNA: TGCGCCAGCAGTTTGCAGGGACCCTTGAACACCGGGGAGCTGTTTTTT.

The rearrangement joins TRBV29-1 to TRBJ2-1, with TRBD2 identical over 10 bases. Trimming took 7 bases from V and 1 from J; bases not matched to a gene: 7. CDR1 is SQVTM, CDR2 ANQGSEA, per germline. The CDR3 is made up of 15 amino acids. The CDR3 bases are TGCAGCGGGAAGATAGCGGGAGGTTCCTACAATGAGCAGTTCTTC. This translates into CSGKIAGGSYNEQFF.

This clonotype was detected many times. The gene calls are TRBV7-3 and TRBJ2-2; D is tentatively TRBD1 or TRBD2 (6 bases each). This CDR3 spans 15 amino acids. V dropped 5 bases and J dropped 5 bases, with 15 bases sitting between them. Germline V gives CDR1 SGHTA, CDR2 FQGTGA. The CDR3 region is CASSEGGPQTGELFF. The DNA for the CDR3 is TGTGCCAGCAGCGAGGGGGGCCCACAGACCGGGGAGCTGTTTTTT.

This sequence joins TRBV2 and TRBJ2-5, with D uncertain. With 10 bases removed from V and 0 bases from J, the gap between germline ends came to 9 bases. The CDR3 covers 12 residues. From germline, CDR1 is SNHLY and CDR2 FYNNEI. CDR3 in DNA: TGTGCCACCCAACAGAACCAAGAGACCCAGTACTTC. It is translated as CATQQNQETQYF.

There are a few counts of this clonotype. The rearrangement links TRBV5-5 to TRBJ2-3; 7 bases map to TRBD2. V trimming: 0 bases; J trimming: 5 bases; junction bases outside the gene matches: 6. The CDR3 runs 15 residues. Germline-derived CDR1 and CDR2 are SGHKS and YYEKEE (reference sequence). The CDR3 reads CASSLDVAGIDTQYF. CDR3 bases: TGTGCCAGCAGCTTGGACGTAGCGGGCATAGATACGCAGTATTTT.

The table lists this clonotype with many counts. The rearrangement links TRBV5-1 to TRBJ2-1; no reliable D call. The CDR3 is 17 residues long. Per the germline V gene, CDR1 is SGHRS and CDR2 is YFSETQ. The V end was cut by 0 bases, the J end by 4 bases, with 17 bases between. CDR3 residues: CASSLEMQSLTYNEQFF. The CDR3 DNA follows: TGCGCCAGCAGCTTGGAAATGCAGTCTCTGACTTACAATGAGCAGTTCTTC.

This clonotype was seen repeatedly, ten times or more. For the CDR3, the DNA is TGTGCCAGCAGCTTAGGGTCAACAATCCTAAGCACAGATACGCAGTATTTT. Translation gives CASSLGSTILSTDTQYF. This chain uses TRBV7-3 with TRBJ2-3, with D uncertain. CDR3 length: 17 residues. The V and J ends lost 2 bases and 0 bases respectively, with 15 bases between them. CDR1 and CDR2 from the germline V gene are SGHTA and FQGTGA.

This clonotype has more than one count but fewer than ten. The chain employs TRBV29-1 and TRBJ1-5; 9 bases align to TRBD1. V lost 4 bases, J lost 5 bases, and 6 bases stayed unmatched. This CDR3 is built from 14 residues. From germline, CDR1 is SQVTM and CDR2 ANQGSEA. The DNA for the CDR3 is TGCAGCGTTGGGGAACAGGGGGCCTATCAGCCCCAGCATTTT. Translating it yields CSVGEQGAYQPQHF.

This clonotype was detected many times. The CDR3 nucleotides read TGTGCCAGCAATCCGACAGGGGAAGAGACCCAGTACTTC. Translation gives CASNPTGEETQYF. The chain joins TRBV12-3 or TRBV12-4 to TRBJ2-5; 8 bases agree with TRBD1. This CDR3 spans 13 amino acids. The J segment lost 3 bases and the V segment lost 7 bases, leaving 4 bases of the junction unmatched.

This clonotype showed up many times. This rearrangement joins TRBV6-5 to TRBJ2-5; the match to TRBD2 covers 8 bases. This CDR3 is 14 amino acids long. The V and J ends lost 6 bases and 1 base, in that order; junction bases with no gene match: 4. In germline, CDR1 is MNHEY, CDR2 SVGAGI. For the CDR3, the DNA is TGTGCCAGCAGAAGCGGGGGCCCCCAAGAGACCCAGTACTTC. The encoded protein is CASRSGGPQETQYF.

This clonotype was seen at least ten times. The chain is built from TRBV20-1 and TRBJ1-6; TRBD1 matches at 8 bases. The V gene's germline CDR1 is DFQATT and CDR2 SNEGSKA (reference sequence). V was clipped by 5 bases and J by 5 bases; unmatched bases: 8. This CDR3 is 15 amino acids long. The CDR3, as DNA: TGCAGTGCTCTTCCCCGGACAGGGAATAATTCACCCCTCCACTTT. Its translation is CSALPRTGNNSPLHF.

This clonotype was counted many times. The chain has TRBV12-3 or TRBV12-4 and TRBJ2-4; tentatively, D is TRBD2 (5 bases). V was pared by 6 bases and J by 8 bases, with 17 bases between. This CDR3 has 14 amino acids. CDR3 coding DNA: TGTGCCAGCAGCCCCCCCCGGGGTGAGGACATTCAGTACTTC. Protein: CASSPPRGEDIQYF.

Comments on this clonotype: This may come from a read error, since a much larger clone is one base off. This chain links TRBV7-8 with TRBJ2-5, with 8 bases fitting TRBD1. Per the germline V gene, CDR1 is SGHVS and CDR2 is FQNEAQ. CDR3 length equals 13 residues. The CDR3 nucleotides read TGTGCCAACAGCTCGGGACAGGCAGAGACCCAGTACTTC. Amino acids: CANSSGQAETQYF.

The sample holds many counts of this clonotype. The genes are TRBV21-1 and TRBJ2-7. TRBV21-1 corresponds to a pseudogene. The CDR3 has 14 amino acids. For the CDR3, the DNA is TGTGCCAGCAGCAAAGAAAGGACCTCCTACGAGCAGTACTTC. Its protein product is CASSKERTSYEQYF.

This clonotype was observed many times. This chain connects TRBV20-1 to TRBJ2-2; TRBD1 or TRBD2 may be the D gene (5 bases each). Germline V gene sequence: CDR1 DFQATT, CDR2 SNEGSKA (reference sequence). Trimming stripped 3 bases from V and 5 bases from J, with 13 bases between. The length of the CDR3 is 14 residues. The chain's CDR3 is CSASLSGSTGELFF. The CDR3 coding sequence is TGCAGTGCTAGCCTGTCAGGGAGTACCGGGGAGCTGTTTTTT.

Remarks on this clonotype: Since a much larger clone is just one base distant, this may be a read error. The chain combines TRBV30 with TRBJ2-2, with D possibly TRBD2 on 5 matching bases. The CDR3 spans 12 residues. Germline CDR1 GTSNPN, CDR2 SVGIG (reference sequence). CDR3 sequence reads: CAWSLQLGEPFF. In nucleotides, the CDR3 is TGTGCCTGGAGCCTTCAGCTCGGGGAGCCGTTTTTT.

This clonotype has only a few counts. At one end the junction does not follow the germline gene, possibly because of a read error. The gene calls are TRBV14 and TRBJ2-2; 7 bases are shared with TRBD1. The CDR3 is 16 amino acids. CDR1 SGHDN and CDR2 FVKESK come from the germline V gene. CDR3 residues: CASSQDPGQNAGELFF. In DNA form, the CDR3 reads TGTGCCAGCAGCCAAGATCCGGGACAGAACGCCGGGGAGCTGTTTTTT. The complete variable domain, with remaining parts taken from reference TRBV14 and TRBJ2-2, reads EAGVTQFPSHSVIEKGQTVTLRCDPISGHDNLYWYRRVMGKEIKFLLHFVKESKQDESGMPNNRFLAERTGGTYSTLKVQPAELEDSGVYFCASSQDPGQNAGELFFGEGSRLTVL.

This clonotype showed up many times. The CDR3 region is CATRQGNEKLFF. The DNA of the CDR3 is TGTGCCACCCGACAGGGGAATGAAAAACTGTTTTTT. This chain joins TRBV28 and TRBJ1-4; the match to TRBD1 covers 8 bases. The CDR3 has 12 residues. Germline CDR1 reads MDHEN; CDR2 reads SYDVKM. V dropped 10 bases and J dropped 5; count of bases not matched to a gene: 3.

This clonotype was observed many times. CDR3 nucleotide sequence: TGCGCCAGCAGCACCGGACAGGACTTCTACAATGAGCAGTTCTTC. Amino acids: CASSTGQDFYNEQFF. This chain uses TRBV5-1 with TRBJ2-1, with 7 bases identical to TRBD1. There are 15 residues in the CDR3. The germline V gene encodes CDR1 SGHRS and CDR2 YFSETQ. J was trimmed by 3 bases and V by 4 bases; bases with no gene match: 7.

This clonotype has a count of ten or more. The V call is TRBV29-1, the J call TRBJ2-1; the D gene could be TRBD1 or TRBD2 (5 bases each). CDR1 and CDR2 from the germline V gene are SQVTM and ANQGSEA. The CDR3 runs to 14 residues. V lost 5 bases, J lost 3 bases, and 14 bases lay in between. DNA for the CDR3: TGCAGCGTTAGTATTGGGGGATTCTACAATGAGCAGTTCTTC. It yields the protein CSVSIGGFYNEQFF.

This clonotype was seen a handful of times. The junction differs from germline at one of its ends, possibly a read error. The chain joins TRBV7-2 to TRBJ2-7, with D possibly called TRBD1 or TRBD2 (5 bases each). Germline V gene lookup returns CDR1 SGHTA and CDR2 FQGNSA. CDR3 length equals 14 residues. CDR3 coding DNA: TGTGCCAGCAGCTTAAGAGGGGTGATCGACGATCAGTACTTC. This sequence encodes CASSLRGVIDDQYF.

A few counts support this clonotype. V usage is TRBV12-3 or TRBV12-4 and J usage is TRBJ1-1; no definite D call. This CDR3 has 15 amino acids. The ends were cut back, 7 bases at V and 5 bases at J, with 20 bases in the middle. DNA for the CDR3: TGTGCCAGCATTCATGGACTCCCGAGCGTAACTGAAGCTTTCTTT. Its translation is CASIHGLPSVTEAFF.

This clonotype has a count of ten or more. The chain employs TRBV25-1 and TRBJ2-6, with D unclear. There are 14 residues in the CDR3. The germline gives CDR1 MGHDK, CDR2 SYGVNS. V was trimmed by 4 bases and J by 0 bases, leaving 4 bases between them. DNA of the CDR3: TGTGCCAGCAGTGCGGGCTCTGGGGCCAACGTCCTGACTTTC. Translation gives CASSAGSGANVLTF.

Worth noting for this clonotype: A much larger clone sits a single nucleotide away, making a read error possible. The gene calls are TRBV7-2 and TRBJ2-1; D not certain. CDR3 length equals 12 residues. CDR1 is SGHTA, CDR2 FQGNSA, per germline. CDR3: CASSLVGNVQFF. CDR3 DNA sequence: TGTGCCAGCAGCTTGGTAGGCAATGTGCAGTTCTTC.

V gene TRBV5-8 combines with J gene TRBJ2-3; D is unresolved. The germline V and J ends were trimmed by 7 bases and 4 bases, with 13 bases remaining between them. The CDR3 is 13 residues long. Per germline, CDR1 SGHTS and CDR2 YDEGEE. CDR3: CASGVMGSDTQYF. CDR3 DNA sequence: TGTGCCAGCGGGGTAATGGGCTCAGATACGCAGTATTTT.